The entry that follows covers one T cell receptor beta chain sequence. Generated by immunoSEQ multiplex PCR, the TCRdb table keeps only in-frame clones and is missing some. Counted here are roughly 11,000 clones, approximately 93% occurring once; the ten biggest clones make up 8.5% to 10%. These data belong to a study of technical replicates of blood from a handful of donors. With 7 bases removed from V and 3 bases from J, the gap between germline ends came to 16 bases. Germline V gene lookup returns CDR1 SGHVS and CDR2 FQNEAQ. The CDR3 runs 14 residues. This sequence was found in a human donor in good health. The chain is built from TRBV7-8 and TRBJ2-7, with a tentative D call TRBD2 (5 bases). The specimen was PBMCs. CDR3 loop: CASTQTNSVYEQYF. CDR3 in DNA: TGTGCCAGCACCCAGACTAACTCCGTCTACGAGCAGTACTTC.